Included here is one T cell receptor beta chain sequence, with context. Its specificity is not known. Unstimulated regulatory T cells (CD4+CD25+CD127-), CD4+CD25- non-regulatory cells, CD4 and CD8 cells were FACS-sorted from thawed PBMCs. The source of the sample is a study of Tregs in tolerant kidney transplant recipients. Points from the study as a whole: No direct test of biological reproducibility was done here. The small number of patients limits these findings pending further validation.

Libraries were prepared by immunoSEQ multiplex PCR; TCRdb keeps only in-frame clonotypes and omits some of them. The profile covers 46,000 or so clones, with less than 95% appearing a single time and around 0.7% taken by the ten largest. V was pared by 2 bases and J by 5 bases, with 10 bases between. In germline, CDR1 is MGHRA, CDR2 YSYEKL. CDR3 size: 15 residues. The material sequenced was Tregs from blood. The TCR sequence derives from a human donor in good health. This chain links TRBV4-1 with TRBJ1-6, with a tentative D call TRBD1 (6 bases). CDR3 bases: TGCGCCAGCAGCCAAACAAGGACAGATAATTCACCCCTCCACTTT. The encoded protein is CASSQTRTDNSPLHF.